The present TCR beta chain was sequenced within a study of STAT5B mutations in CD4+ large granular lymphocyte leukemia. V was pared by 2 bases and J by 6 bases, with 0 bases of the junction left unmatched. Per the germline V gene, CDR1 is LGHNA and CDR2 is YNFKEQ. The CDR3 runs 13 residues. TCRdb keeps only in-frame clones here, not all; method: immunoSEQ multiplex PCR. The repertoire includes around 30,000 clones, roughly 74% of them detected once, and 0.25% to 0.35% sits in the top ten. This clone was seen a few times. The chain uses TRBV4-2 and TRBJ1-5, with 8 bases that match TRBD1. The TCR originated in a human donor in good health. Sequencing was done on a sample of CD4+ T cells from blood buffy coats. CDR3 sequence reads: CASSQTGGQPQHF. The CDR3 DNA is TGTGCCAGCAGCCAAACAGGGGGTCAGCCCCAGCATTTT.